This T cell receptor beta chain is drawn from a study of blood T cell repertoires in COVID-19 (dated by TCRdb to the early 2020s). About the full investigation: Samples covering the acute and convalescent phases of COVID-19 were provided by collaborators in the United States, Italy and Spain. Subjects who had been exposed to COVID-19, were actively infected with it, or had recovered from it provided the deeply sampled blood TCRbeta repertoires that made up the dataset. The samples were drawn from two sources: the first 160 participants of the ongoing ImmuneRACE study, and approximately 1,300 subjects contributed by 6 global collaborators. The material from the prospective study consisted of cDNA or gDNA derived from T cells, B-cell-depleted T cells, or PBMCs. The repertoires were made available in a free public database intended to serve as a resource for research on the immune response to SARS-CoV-2. The sample metadata nearly always contained a de-identified subject ID, COVID-19 status, age in years and sex. HLA class I and class II types, where available, came from metadata supplied by the sample provider rather than from assay-based typing.

The collaborating institutions used their own protocols to collect whole blood in K2EDTA tubes. For TCRbeta analysis, collaborator samples were shipped as frozen whole blood, as isolated PBMCs, or as DNA extracted from either sample type. V ends up 10 bases short and J 0 bases short, with an unmatched junction base count of 15. Spanning cysteine to phenylalanine, the CDR3 consists of 18 amino acids. The retained sequence is limited to the CDR3, 54 bases, with the frame set at the first base. Sequences MDHEN (CDR1) and SYDVKM (CDR2) are obtained from the germline V gene. As for this clone: Its antigen target is currently unknown. No base-level quality is on record; no much larger clone is a single base apart.

TCRbeta CDR3 regions were amplified from genomic DNA using the immunoSEQ Assay, a bias-controlled multiplex PCR. The published analysis was carried out like this. Nucleated cell counts per sample were estimated from amplification of reference gene primers within the assay. To quantify the absolute abundance of each unique TCRbeta CDR3 rearrangement, sequence reads were collapsed and filtered. For each sample, productive Simpson clonality was calculated as the square root of Simpson's diversity index over productive rearrangements. Drawn from immuneACCESS, this table holds only the in-frame rearrangements with V and J called that TCRdb kept. Clones are partly lost; checked studies trace under half to an unresolved V gene and leave the rest unexplained. That table furnishes V, J and clone size, whereas the DNA furnished D and trimming. In this sample the table shows some 220,000 clones, 80% of which occur a single time. Roughly 13% of the sample is taken by the ten largest.

The research as a whole found: Clinical and demographic metadata were provided uncurated, with the amount varying by source and participant.

Sequencing was done on a sample of peripheral blood. The TCR sequence derives from a human donor in a cohort sampled during active COVID-19. The sequence is built from TRBV28 and TRBJ1-5, and 10 junctional nucleotides match TRBD1. At the DNA level, the sequence is TGTGCCACCACGACCTCCGGGACAGGGGACTATAGCAATCAGCCCCAGCATTTT. Its coded protein is CATTTSGTGDYSNQPQHF. Reference TRBV28 and TRBJ1-5 genes cover what lies past the CDR3, so the full variable domain is DVKVTQSSRYLVKRTGEKVFLECVQDMDHENMFWYRQDPGLGLRLIYFSYDVKMKEKGDIPEGYSVSREKKERFSLILESASTNQTSMYLCATTTSGTGDYSNQPQHFGDGTRLSIL.